The subject of this entry is one TCR beta chain. What it binds is unknown. This sample was included in a study of a mutant IDH1 vaccine in newly diagnosed glioma. The overall study: With temozolomide cycles, or 4-6 weeks after radiotherapy alone, vaccination was started. Sex among treated patients split around 60% male, around 40% female; mean age was roughly 40 years. Study-level findings and limits: Across multiple MHC alleles, over 90% of patients had vaccine-induced responses.

The length of the CDR3 is 17 residues. V shed 0 bases, J shed 5 bases, and the junction held 7 bases outside the gene matches. The germline gives CDR1 LGHNA, CDR2 YNFKEQ. Regarding time point: week 35, safety follow-up. All doses held 300 ug of mutant IDH1 20-mer peptide, with topical imiquimod. New astrocytomas of WHO grade 3 or 4 that were IDH1-mutant and ATRX-lost were found in the donors. Assay used: immunoSEQ multiplex PCR; TCRdb lists only in-frame clones, some missing. The sample contains around 54,000 clones, 70% to 90% of which appear only once. The specimen was PBMCs, collected from a glioma patient whose treatment included an IDH1 peptide vaccine. The sequence came from a man aged 40-49 years with glioma. The chain has TRBV4-2 and TRBJ2-1, with 10 positions matching TRBD2. The chain's CDR3 is CASSQDQLAGVDNEQFF. DNA for the CDR3: TGTGCCAGCAGCCAAGATCAGCTAGCGGGGGTAGACAATGAGCAGTTCTTC.